The rows below give T cell receptor beta chains drawn from one sample of a study of T-cell reconstitution after alpha-beta-depleted transplantation in children. TCRdb re-derived calls from the PCR reads in MiXCR, one entry per CDR3 protein. In the table there are roughly 590,000 distinct CDR3 sequences, about 15% of which are singletons. The starting material was PBMCs from the stem cell graft donor, obtained from the stem cell graft. The origin of the receptors is a human donor who donated a stem cell graft to a child with acute myeloid leukemia. Each CDR3 is given with its conserved first and last residue. D genes are given only for firm matches. Clone size, where shown, is once, few, many, or a class for clones that have expanded.

j_gene: TRBJ2-7; d_gene: NA; abundance: NA; v_gene: TRBV5-1; CDR3nt: TGCGCCAGCAGCTTGGTCGACAGCGTCTCCTACGAGCAGTACTTC; CDR3aa: CASSLVDSVSYEQYF
j_gene: TRBJ1-6; d_gene: NA; abundance: NA; v_gene: TRBV20-1; CDR3nt: TGCAGTGCTAGAGATAGTAATTCACCCCTCCACTTT; CDR3aa: CSARDSNSPLHF
j_gene: TRBJ2-1; d_gene: NA; abundance: many; v_gene: TRBV15; CDR3nt: TGTGCCACCAGCACTTCGGGGTACAATGAGCAGTTCTTC; CDR3aa: CATSTSGYNEQFF
j_gene: TRBJ1-2; d_gene: NA; abundance: NA; v_gene: TRBV29-1; CDR3nt: TGCAGCGTTGATGGGCCGGGAGGGTATGGCTACACCTTC; CDR3aa: CSVDGPGGYGYTF
j_gene: TRBJ1-2; d_gene: NA; abundance: many; v_gene: TRBV29-1; CDR3nt: TGCAGCGAATCTGCTAGCTATGGCTACACCTTC; CDR3aa: CSESASYGYTF
j_gene: TRBJ2-5; d_gene: NA; abundance: NA; v_gene: TRBV28; CDR3nt: TGTGCCAGCAGTTTGTCAGGGGGCCGTGCGGGAGGGACCCAGTACTTC; CDR3aa: CASSLSGGRAGGTQYF
j_gene: TRBJ2-1; d_gene: NA; abundance: few; v_gene: TRBV11-3; CDR3nt: TGTGCCAGCAGCCAAGTCTCAGGGCGGAACAATGAGCAGTTCTTC; CDR3aa: CASSQVSGRNNEQFF
j_gene: TRBJ2-3; d_gene: TRBD2; abundance: NA; v_gene: TRBV18; CDR3nt: TGTGCCAGCTCATCGAGGGAGCGGGGACCAGATACGCAGTATTTT; CDR3aa: CASSSRERGPDTQYF
j_gene: TRBJ2-1; d_gene: NA; abundance: NA; v_gene: TRBV4-1; CDR3nt: TGCGCCAGCAGCCAAGATAGGGCAGGCCCTGCCGACAATGAGCAGTTCTTC; CDR3aa: CASSQDRAGPADNEQFF
j_gene: TRBJ2-5; d_gene: TRBD2; abundance: many; v_gene: TRBV20-1; CDR3nt: TGCAGTGCTAGAGATCTAGCGGGGAGTCTCCAAGAGACCCAGTACTTC; CDR3aa: CSARDLAGSLQETQYF
j_gene: TRBJ1-6; d_gene: NA; abundance: few; v_gene: TRBV12-3/TRBV12-4; CDR3nt: TGTGCCAGCAGTTCCACGGGGGCACCCCTCCACTTT; CDR3aa: CASSSTGAPLHF
j_gene: TRBJ1-1; d_gene: TRBD1; abundance: many; v_gene: TRBV6-5; CDR3nt: TGTGCCAGCAGCCGAAACAGGGGTTTGAACACTGAAGCTTTCTTT; CDR3aa: CASSRNRGLNTEAFF
j_gene: TRBJ1-1; d_gene: NA; abundance: many; v_gene: TRBV7-2; CDR3nt: TGTGCCAGCAGCTTAGTGTCCAGATTGAACACTGAAGCTTTCTTT; CDR3aa: CASSLVSRLNTEAFF
j_gene: TRBJ2-5; d_gene: NA; abundance: few; v_gene: TRBV5-1; CDR3nt: TGCGCCAGCCTCCAAGAGACCCAGTACTTC; CDR3aa: CASLQETQYF
j_gene: TRBJ1-1; d_gene: NA; abundance: many; v_gene: TRBV15; CDR3nt: TGTGCCACCAGCGGGGGGTTATGGTCGAACACTGAAGCTTTCTTT; CDR3aa: CATSGGLWSNTEAFF
j_gene: TRBJ2-1; d_gene: NA; abundance: NA; v_gene: TRBV20-1; CDR3nt: TGCAGTCCTTCCAATCGGGGGAGCTCCTACAATGAGCAGTTCTTC; CDR3aa: CSPSNRGSSYNEQFF
j_gene: TRBJ1-1; d_gene: NA; abundance: NA; v_gene: TRBV9; CDR3nt: TGTGCCAGCAGCGTAGGCCCCGACTGGGGAACTGAAGCTTTCTTT; CDR3aa: CASSVGPDWGTEAFF
j_gene: TRBJ2-5; d_gene: NA; abundance: many; v_gene: TRBV20-1; CDR3nt: TGCAGTGCTAGTAAAACTAGCTATGAGACTCAGTACTTC; CDR3aa: CSASKTSYETQYF
j_gene: TRBJ1-1; d_gene: NA; abundance: few; v_gene: TRBV20-1; CDR3nt: TGCAGTGCTAGAGAACTCAGGAACACTGAAGCTTTCTTT; CDR3aa: CSARELRNTEAFF
j_gene: TRBJ2-3; d_gene: NA; abundance: few; v_gene: TRBV20-1; CDR3nt: TGCAGTGCTGTTATTCCCACAGATACGCAGTATTTT; CDR3aa: CSAVIPTDTQYF
j_gene: TRBJ1-1; d_gene: TRBD1; abundance: many; v_gene: TRBV5-6; CDR3nt: TGTGCCAGCAGCCAGGGGGACAGGGAGAACACTGAAGCTTTCTTT; CDR3aa: CASSQGDRENTEAFF